This record concerns one T cell receptor (beta chain) sequence. TCRdb's copy holds only in-frame clones and misses some; the assay was immunoSEQ multiplex PCR. The table has about 31,000 clones, about 87% seen once. The record originates from a study of PD-1 and CTLA-4 blockade in melanoma. Trimming left V 1 base short and J 7 bases short, with 14 bases between. The CDR3 contains 15 residues. Germline V gene data show CDR1 as SGHTA and CDR2 as FQGNSA. The chain is built from TRBV7-2 and TRBJ2-1, with D possibly being TRBD2 (5 bases). The receptor was isolated from a human donor with melanoma. The sequencing here drew on CD8+ T cells from peripheral blood, taken from a patient given anti-PD-1 treatment. DNA of the CDR3: TGTGCCAGCAGCTTAGGAGGGTCTCTCGGGAATGAGCAGTTCTTC. Amino acids: CASSLGGSLGNEQFF.